This is a list of T cell receptor beta chains from one sample in a study of T cells after yellow fever vaccination. TCRdb analysed the 5' RACE reads with MiXCR anew, one entry per CDR3 protein. The profile covers a few hundred thousand distinct CDR3 sequences, with 8.7% appearing a single time and about a sixth taken by the ten largest. Sequencing used PBMCs, obtained on the day of the first yellow fever vaccination. These receptor sequences come from a man aged 18 to 29 who received the YFV17D yellow fever vaccine. Both conserved end residues are part of each CDR3. D genes are given only for firm matches. Rows may omit the clone size; those that give it use once, few, many or a size class.

v_gene: TRBV20-1; abundance: few; d_gene: -; j_gene: TRBJ2-7; CDR3aa: CSARAGYEQYF; CDR3nt: TGCAGTGCTAGGGCGGGGTACGAGCAGTACTTC
v_gene: TRBV29-1; abundance: few; d_gene: TRBD2; j_gene: TRBJ2-2; CDR3aa: CSVREVGDNTGELFF; CDR3nt: TGCAGCGTCCGGGAGGTGGGGGACAACACCGGGGAGCTGTTTTTT
v_gene: TRBV7-9; abundance: many; d_gene: TRBD2; j_gene: TRBJ2-7; CDR3aa: CASSARTSGGSYEQYF; CDR3nt: TGTGCCAGCAGCGCTCGTACTAGCGGCGGCTCCTACGAGCAGTACTTC
v_gene: TRBV20-1; abundance: few; d_gene: TRBD2; j_gene: TRBJ2-3; CDR3aa: CSARAPLLAGAHTDTQYF; CDR3nt: TGCAGTGCTAGAGCGCCCCTACTAGCGGGGGCCCACACAGATACGCAGTATTTT
v_gene: TRBV12-3/TRBV12-4; abundance: few; d_gene: -; j_gene: TRBJ1-5; CDR3aa: CASSTGFGNQPQHF; CDR3nt: TGTGCCAGCAGCACAGGGTTTGGCAATCAGCCCCAGCATTTT
v_gene: TRBV12-3/TRBV12-4; abundance: -; d_gene: TRBD1; j_gene: TRBJ1-6; CDR3aa: CASSPYLTGESLHF; CDR3nt: TGTGCCAGCAGTCCATACCTTACAGGGGAATCCCTCCACTTT
v_gene: TRBV9; abundance: few; d_gene: TRBD1; j_gene: TRBJ1-2; CDR3aa: CASSSGTATTF; CDR3nt: TGTGCCAGCAGCTCCGGGACAGCCACCACCTTC
v_gene: TRBV5-1; abundance: -; d_gene: -; j_gene: TRBJ2-2; CDR3aa: CASRTEPNTGELFF; CDR3nt: TGCGCCAGCAGGACAGAACCGAACACCGGGGAGCTGTTTTTT
v_gene: TRBV18; abundance: many; d_gene: -; j_gene: TRBJ1-1; CDR3aa: CASSPPMNTEAFF; CDR3nt: TGTGCCAGCTCACCACCGATGAACACTGAAGCTTTCTTT
v_gene: TRBV6-1; abundance: -; d_gene: -; j_gene: TRBJ1-1; CDR3aa: CASSDHRASNTEAFF; CDR3nt: TGTGCCAGCAGTGATCACAGGGCCTCGAACACTGAAGCTTTCTTT
v_gene: TRBV5-4; abundance: -; d_gene: -; j_gene: TRBJ1-1; CDR3aa: CASSLAIQNTEAFF; CDR3nt: TGTGCCAGCAGCTTGGCCATACAGAACACTGAAGCTTTCTTT
v_gene: TRBV5-1; abundance: -; d_gene: -; j_gene: TRBJ1-1; CDR3aa: CASRLNEGGTEAFF; CDR3nt: TGCGCCAGCAGATTGAACGAAGGGGGGACTGAAGCTTTCTTT
v_gene: TRBV5-1; abundance: many; d_gene: TRBD2; j_gene: TRBJ2-1; CDR3aa: CASSGLAGGYNEQFF; CDR3nt: TGCGCCAGCAGCGGACTGGCGGGGGGGTACAATGAGCAGTTCTTC
v_gene: TRBV5-1; abundance: -; d_gene: -; j_gene: TRBJ1-6; CDR3aa: CASSSELSYNSPLHF; CDR3nt: TGCGCCAGCAGCTCTGAGCTCTCCTATAATTCACCCCTCCACTTT
v_gene: TRBV3-1; abundance: -; d_gene: -; j_gene: TRBJ2-1; CDR3aa: CASSPPIGPDSYNEQFF; CDR3nt: TGTGCCAGCAGCCCCCCCATCGGACCAGACTCCTACAATGAGCAGTTCTTC
v_gene: TRBV6-1; abundance: few; d_gene: TRBD1; j_gene: TRBJ2-7; CDR3aa: CASRLWTGLSYEQYF; CDR3nt: TGTGCCAGCAGGCTTTGGACAGGATTGTCCTACGAGCAGTACTTC
v_gene: TRBV11-2; abundance: few; d_gene: TRBD1; j_gene: TRBJ2-7; CDR3aa: CASSLRRQGTPYEQYF; CDR3nt: TGTGCCAGCAGCTTACGGAGACAGGGGACCCCCTACGAGCAGTACTTC
v_gene: TRBV5-4; abundance: -; d_gene: -; j_gene: TRBJ1-6; CDR3aa: CASSLESSNSPLHF; CDR3nt: TGTGCCAGCAGCTTGGAAAGCAGTAATTCACCCCTCCACTTT
v_gene: TRBV10-3; abundance: -; d_gene: -; j_gene: TRBJ2-2; CDR3aa: CAIRGVWTGELFF; CDR3nt: TGTGCCATCAGGGGCGTATGGACCGGGGAGCTGTTTTTT
v_gene: TRBV19; abundance: few; d_gene: TRBD1; j_gene: TRBJ2-2; CDR3aa: CAGRTGANTGELFF; CDR3nt: TGTGCCGGCAGGACAGGAGCGAACACCGGGGAGCTGTTTTTT
v_gene: TRBV28; abundance: -; d_gene: TRBD1; j_gene: TRBJ1-2; CDR3aa: CASSPSAGTGGNGYTF; CDR3nt: TGTGCCAGCAGCCCCAGCGCCGGGACAGGAGGTAATGGCTACACCTTC
v_gene: TRBV21-1; abundance: -; d_gene: -; j_gene: TRBJ2-3; CDR3aa: CASSNLRRGSGADTQYF; CDR3nt: TGTGCCAGCAGCAACCTACGCAGGGGAAGTGGAGCAGATACGCAGTATTTT
v_gene: TRBV7-6; abundance: many; d_gene: -; j_gene: TRBJ2-5; CDR3aa: CASSPGQKETQYF; CDR3nt: TGTGCCAGCAGCCCTGGACAGAAAGAGACCCAGTACTTC
v_gene: TRBV5-5; abundance: -; d_gene: TRBD1; j_gene: TRBJ2-7; CDR3aa: CASTLRDRRHEQYF; CDR3nt: TGTGCCAGCACCCTCCGGGACAGGCGACACGAGCAGTACTTC
v_gene: TRBV15; abundance: many; d_gene: -; j_gene: TRBJ1-2; CDR3aa: CATSRPGGDYGYTF; CDR3nt: TGTGCCACCAGCCGACCGGGGGGAGACTATGGCTACACCTTC
v_gene: TRBV4-3; abundance: few; d_gene: -; j_gene: TRBJ2-2; CDR3aa: CASSQEGVGGAGELFF; CDR3nt: TGCGCCAGCAGCCAAGAAGGCGTCGGTGGGGCCGGGGAGCTGTTTTTT
v_gene: TRBV12-3/TRBV12-4; abundance: many; d_gene: TRBD1; j_gene: TRBJ2-3; CDR3aa: CASTRDRGGPDTQYF; CDR3nt: TGTGCCAGCACCCGGGACAGGGGGGGCCCAGATACGCAGTATTTT
v_gene: TRBV4-1; abundance: -; d_gene: -; j_gene: TRBJ2-5; CDR3aa: CASSQDSTQETQYF; CDR3nt: TGCGCCAGCAGCCAAGATTCCACCCAAGAGACCCAGTACTTC
v_gene: TRBV6-2/TRBV6-3; abundance: few; d_gene: TRBD1; j_gene: TRBJ1-6; CDR3aa: CASSDRDRGSGSPLHF; CDR3nt: TGTGCCAGCAGTGACCGGGACAGGGGATCGGGTTCACCCCTCCACTTT
v_gene: TRBV7-2; abundance: -; d_gene: -; j_gene: TRBJ1-2; CDR3aa: CASSTSGIPNYGYTF; CDR3nt: TGTGCCAGCAGCACCTCAGGGATTCCTAACTATGGCTACACCTTC
v_gene: TRBV20-1; abundance: many; d_gene: -; j_gene: TRBJ2-1; CDR3aa: CSARTNNEQFF; CDR3nt: TGCAGTGCTAGAACAAACAATGAGCAGTTCTTC
v_gene: TRBV5-1; abundance: -; d_gene: -; j_gene: TRBJ2-7; CDR3aa: CASSPGSEEEQYF; CDR3nt: TGCGCCAGCAGCCCTGGTTCCGAGGAGGAGCAGTACTTC
v_gene: TRBV25-1; abundance: -; d_gene: TRBD1; j_gene: TRBJ1-3; CDR3aa: CASTPGTVNSGNTIYF; CDR3nt: TGTGCCAGCACCCCGGGGACAGTAAACTCTGGAAACACCATATATTTT
v_gene: TRBV12-3/TRBV12-4; abundance: -; d_gene: -; j_gene: TRBJ1-5; CDR3aa: CASSLSFGGQPQHF; CDR3nt: TGTGCCAGCAGTTTGAGTTTTGGAGGTCAGCCCCAGCATTTT
v_gene: TRBV6-1; abundance: many; d_gene: -; j_gene: TRBJ2-7; CDR3aa: CASRVTGTFYEQYF; CDR3nt: TGTGCCAGCAGAGTGACGGGTACCTTCTACGAGCAGTACTTC
v_gene: TRBV5-1; abundance: few; d_gene: -; j_gene: TRBJ2-3; CDR3aa: CASSLAGREDTQYF; CDR3nt: TGCGCCAGCAGCTTGGCCGGCAGGGAAGATACGCAGTATTTT
v_gene: TRBV29-1; abundance: -; d_gene: -; j_gene: TRBJ2-5; CDR3aa: CSVANRRYQETQYF; CDR3nt: TGCAGCGTTGCAAACAGGCGGTACCAAGAGACCCAGTACTTC
v_gene: TRBV11-2; abundance: -; d_gene: TRBD2; j_gene: TRBJ2-1; CDR3aa: CASSLVAAGGTYNNEQFF; CDR3nt: TGTGCCAGCAGCTTAGTGGCAGCGGGGGGGACATACAACAATGAGCAGTTCTTC
v_gene: TRBV20-1; abundance: -; d_gene: -; j_gene: TRBJ1-2; CDR3aa: CSARETEGYTF; CDR3nt: TGCAGTGCTAGGGAAACAGAGGGCTACACCTTC
v_gene: TRBV7-9; abundance: -; d_gene: -; j_gene: TRBJ1-6; CDR3aa: CASSPRTAISYNSPLHF; CDR3nt: TGTGCCAGCAGCCCCCGGACTGCCATCTCCTATAATTCACCCCTCCACTTT
v_gene: TRBV25-1; abundance: -; d_gene: -; j_gene: TRBJ2-7; CDR3aa: CASSGIDPPYEQYF; CDR3nt: TGTGCCAGCAGTGGAATCGATCCTCCCTACGAGCAGTACTTC
v_gene: TRBV5-1; abundance: -; d_gene: -; j_gene: TRBJ1-1; CDR3aa: CATSPSGGMNTEAFF; CDR3nt: TGCGCCACCTCCCCCTCCGGGGGTATGAACACTGAAGCTTTCTTT
v_gene: TRBV12-3/TRBV12-4; abundance: many; d_gene: -; j_gene: TRBJ2-5; CDR3aa: CASAFGGQETQYF; CDR3nt: TGTGCCAGCGCGTTCGGGGGACAAGAGACCCAGTACTTC
v_gene: TRBV2; abundance: -; d_gene: -; j_gene: TRBJ1-4; CDR3aa: CASGPASTNEKLFF; CDR3nt: TGTGCCAGCGGCCCGGCGTCGACTAATGAAAAACTGTTTTTT
v_gene: TRBV7-2; abundance: many; d_gene: -; j_gene: TRBJ2-5; CDR3aa: CASSGRDQETQYF; CDR3nt: TGTGCCAGCAGCGGCAGGGACCAAGAGACCCAGTACTTC
v_gene: TRBV7-2; abundance: few; d_gene: TRBD2; j_gene: TRBJ2-4; CDR3aa: CASSLAGGLVAKNIQYF; CDR3nt: TGTGCCAGCAGCTTAGCGGGGGGGTTGGTAGCCAAAAACATTCAGTACTTC
v_gene: TRBV6-2/TRBV6-3; abundance: few; d_gene: TRBD1; j_gene: TRBJ2-1; CDR3aa: CASSSIRQGALF; CDR3nt: TGTGCCAGCAGTTCGATCAGACAGGGCGCGCTCTTC
v_gene: TRBV7-2; abundance: many; d_gene: TRBD1; j_gene: TRBJ1-2; CDR3aa: CASSFGTGGYGYTF; CDR3nt: TGTGCCAGCAGCTTCGGGACAGGGGGCTATGGCTACACCTTC
v_gene: TRBV7-2; abundance: many; d_gene: TRBD2; j_gene: TRBJ2-1; CDR3aa: CASSSPGTSGGWYNEQFF; CDR3nt: TGTGCCAGCAGCTCGCCCGGAACTAGCGGGGGGTGGTACAATGAGCAGTTCTTC
v_gene: TRBV6-5; abundance: -; d_gene: -; j_gene: TRBJ2-5; CDR3aa: CASSDSGSWGETQYF; CDR3nt: TGTGCCAGCAGTGACTCAGGGAGTTGGGGAGAGACCCAGTACTTC
v_gene: TRBV7-8; abundance: -; d_gene: TRBD2; j_gene: TRBJ2-1; CDR3aa: CASSAGLAGGNNEQFF; CDR3nt: TGTGCCAGCAGCGCCGGACTAGCGGGGGGGAACAATGAGCAGTTCTTC
v_gene: TRBV12-3/TRBV12-4; abundance: many; d_gene: TRBD1; j_gene: TRBJ1-1; CDR3aa: CASTRPGQGENEAFF; CDR3nt: TGTGCCAGCACCAGGCCCGGACAGGGTGAAAATGAAGCTTTCTTT
v_gene: TRBV5-1; abundance: many; d_gene: TRBD1; j_gene: TRBJ1-1; CDR3aa: CASSYGTAGTEAFF; CDR3nt: TGCGCCAGCAGCTATGGGACAGCGGGCACTGAAGCTTTCTTT